A few counts support the clone carrying this T cell receptor (beta chain). The study reverse transcribed the entire isolated RNA, so it sequenced expressed TCRB transcripts. This table comes from immunoSEQ multiplex PCR, and its TCRdb copy is limited to in-frame clones, with some not included. The sample lists 240,000 or so clones; 25% to 35% were seen once. This CDR3 contains 14 residues. Germline V CDR1 and CDR2: SQVTM, ANQGSEA. Trimming removed 5 bases from V and 4 bases from J, with 15 bases in between. The sample is drawn from a study of beta chain features in type 1 diabetes. Study details: Sorted cells, approximately 110 million in number, were examined across all samples.

This sequence joins TRBV29-1 and TRBJ1-5; D is uncertain. The source of this sequence is a man aged 25 to 40 in good health. Sequenced material: central memory CD4+ T cells from blood. CDR3 in DNA: TGCAGCGTTTCCTGGACGGATCCGAATCAGCCCCAGCATTTT. Translating it yields CSVSWTDPNQPQHF.